The source of this T cell receptor (beta chain) is a study of Ad26.COV2.S vaccination and SARS-CoV-2 variants. Assay used: immunoSEQ multiplex PCR; TCRdb lists only in-frame clones, some missing. The table includes fewer than 500,000 clones, 89% detected once. The treatment here: roughly 18 received Ad26.COV2.S at low or high dose, single or two shots; 5 received placebo; per-sample allocation not given. Samples analyzed were those drawn on day 63 after the first vaccine or placebo injection. The TCR comes from a person between 18 and 60 years old who received the Ad26.COV2.S COVID-19 vaccine or a placebo. This specimen was peripheral blood, taken in a trial of Ad26.COV2.S vaccine versus placebo.

CDR3 region: CASSQVPVNTGELFF. CDR3 nucleotides: TGCGCCAGCAGCCAAGTTCCGGTGAACACCGGGGAGCTGTTTTTT. The chain carries TRBV4-1 and TRBJ2-2; D remains unclear. Germline CDR1 and CDR2: MGHRA and YSYEKL. V lost 1 base to trimming and J lost 1 base, with 7 bases between them. CDR3 size: 15 residues.